Reported below is one T cell receptor (beta chain). Its recognized antigen is unknown. Base qualities are not provided; no much larger clone lies one nucleotide away. The source of the sample is a study of tumor T cells in aggressive B-cell lymphoma (dated by TCRdb to 2016 to 2017). The library relied on the immunoSEQ multiplex PCR assay. The clones in this table, taken by TCRdb from immuneACCESS, are in-frame only. Not every clone is retained; where verified, under half of the shortfall comes from an unresolved V gene, and the cause of the rest is unknown. The sample profile shows 7,900 or so clones; around 86% of them were found once. The biggest ten clones account for over 2.5% of the sample. This TCR came from an adult with diffuse large B cell lymphoma. Input material: tumor tissue.

The sequenced DNA is TGTGCCAGCATACGACTAGCGGGAAGCTCCTACGAGCAGTACTTC. This is translated as CASIRLAGSSYEQYF. The chain links TRBV27 with TRBJ2-7; 11 bases in the middle match TRBD2. Reading from cysteine to phenylalanine, the CDR3 counts 15 amino acids. Only the CDR3 portion is preserved as DNA: 45 bases, with reading frame beginning at the first base. The V end gives up 7 bases and the J end 0 bases, leaving 5 bases in the junction not matched to a gene. The germline V gene (reference sequence) gives CDR1 as MNHEY and CDR2 as SMNVEV.